A selection of T cell receptor beta chains follows, all from one sample in a study of beta chain features in type 1 diabetes. Profiled with immunoSEQ multiplex PCR; TCRdb holds only in-frame clones, not every one. The repertoire consists of more than 95,000 clones, with approximately 30% occurring once and the leading ten covering less than 0.65%. Sequenced material: central memory CD4+ T cells from blood. These receptors originate from a woman under 30 with type 1 diabetes. Each CDR3 is given with its conserved first and last residue. Fields, in order: D gene, clone size, J gene, V gene, CDR3 protein, CDR3 DNA. A D gene is named only where the DNA matches it firmly. Size is omitted from some rows. Given values are once, few, many or a class for expanded clones.

- once TRBJ1-2 TRBV5-6 CASSSGGSYGYTF TGTGCCAGCAGCTCCGGGGGTAGCTATGGCTACACCTTC
TRBD1 few TRBJ1-1 TRBV29-1 CSAVPGQGSNTEAFF TGCAGCGCAGTCCCGGGACAGGGGTCGAACACTGAAGCTTTCTTT
TRBD1 - TRBJ1-1 TRBV15 CATSRGGTGNTEAFF TGTGCCACCAGCAGAGGAGGGACAGGGAACACTGAAGCTTTCTTT
- few TRBJ2-5 TRBV5-1 CASSPLGGKETQYF TGCGCCAGCAGCCCGTTGGGGGGAAAAGAGACCCAGTACTTC
TRBD1 - TRBJ1-1 TRBV18 CASSPGQGSNTEAFF TGTGCCAGCTCCCCCGGACAGGGGAGTAACACTGAAGCTTTCTTT
- once TRBJ2-3 TRBV29-1 CSVEGPPRPDLGTQYF TGCAGCGTTGAAGGCCCCCCGCGGCCTGATTTAGGTACGCAGTATTTT
TRBD1 - TRBJ1-2 TRBV6-5 CASSYGDRGGRGYTF TGTGCCAGCAGTTACGGAGACAGGGGAGGCAGGGGCTACACCTTC
TRBD2 few TRBJ2-1 TRBV28 CASSFIPNKSSGSGNEQFF TGTGCCAGCAGTTTTATTCCAAATAAGTCTAGCGGGAGTGGCAATGAGCAGTTCTTC
TRBD2 - TRBJ2-2 TRBV9 CASSRDPSGRSGELFF TGTGCCAGCAGCCGAGACCCTAGCGGGAGGTCCGGGGAGCTGTTTTTT
TRBD1 few TRBJ1-2 TRBV7-2 CASSPDGQGTGGYTF TGTGCCAGCAGCCCAGACGGACAGGGAACCGGTGGCTACACCTTC
- - TRBJ2-7 TRBV7-8 CASSSTSGASEQYF TGTGCCAGCAGCTCCACATCAGGGGCATCGGAGCAGTACTTC
- few TRBJ1-5 TRBV19 CATRIQGNSNQPQHF TGTGCCACTAGGATACAGGGAAATAGCAATCAGCCCCAGCATTTT
- - TRBJ1-2 TRBV28 CASSLARGLYGYTF TGTGCCAGCAGTTTAGCCCGGGGACTCTATGGCTACACCTTC
TRBD2 few TRBJ2-5 TRBV5-1 CASSQAGGVQETQYF TGCGCCAGCAGCCAAGCGGGAGGAGTGCAAGAGACCCAGTACTTC
- - TRBJ2-2 TRBV7-9 CASSHTRASGTGELFF TGTGCCAGCAGCCACACCCGGGCCTCGGGGACCGGGGAGCTGTTTTTT
- - TRBJ2-3 TRBV12-5 CASGLPTDTQYF TGTGCTAGTGGTTTGCCTACAGATACGCAGTATTTT
TRBD2 few TRBJ2-1 TRBV7-2 CASSLALETSGRNEQFF TGTGCCAGCAGCTTAGCGCTCGAGACTAGCGGGAGGAATGAGCAGTTCTTC
- few TRBJ2-1 TRBV7-2 CASSLGTRSGPFF TGTGCCAGCAGCTTGGGAACGCGGAGCGGGCCGTTCTTC
- few TRBJ2-1 TRBV7-8 CASSFGEGRAGEQFF TGTGCCAGCAGCTTTGGCGAGGGCCGCGCGGGTGAGCAGTTCTTC
TRBD1 few TRBJ1-5 TRBV19 CASSSPGQGGDQPQHF TGTGCCAGTAGTAGCCCGGGACAGGGAGGGGATCAGCCCCAGCATTTT
- few TRBJ2-1 TRBV5-1 CASSAGLVSYNEQFF TGCGCCAGCAGCGCGGGACTGGTTTCCTACAATGAGCAGTTCTTC
- - TRBJ1-2 TRBV5-1 CASSFRGDYGYTF TGCGCCAGCAGCTTCCGGGGGGACTATGGCTACACCTTC
- - TRBJ1-2 TRBV18 CASSSDQQGYGYTF TGTGCCAGCTCATCGGACCAACAGGGTTATGGCTACACCTTC
TRBD1 - TRBJ1-5 TRBV27 CASSLLGQRDQPQHF TGTGCCAGCAGTTTATTGGGACAGCGTGATCAGCCCCAGCATTTT
TRBD2 few TRBJ2-7 TRBV23-1 CASSQRIEKGTSGSYEQYF TGCGCCAGCAGTCAGCGAATTGAAAAAGGGACTAGCGGTAGCTACGAGCAGTACTTC
TRBD2 few TRBJ2-3 TRBV5-1 CASSPEGLAGTTQYF TGCGCCAGCAGCCCCGAGGGGCTAGCGGGAACCACGCAGTATTTT
- few TRBJ1-5 TRBV29-1 CSVSGYDNQPQHF TGCAGCGTCTCGGGGTATGACAATCAGCCCCAGCATTTT
- few TRBJ2-4 TRBV28 CASSFGGTKNIQYF TGTGCCAGCAGTTTCGGAGGGACCAAAAACATTCAGTACTTC
- few TRBJ2-2 TRBV7-8 CASSLVTGNTGELFF TGTGCCAGCAGCTTAGTGACGGGAAACACCGGGGAGCTGTTTTTT
TRBD1 - TRBJ2-1 TRBV2 CANLTPGQGRNEQFF TGTGCCAACCTTACTCCGGGACAGGGAAGAAATGAGCAGTTCTTC
TRBD2 once TRBJ2-1 TRBV2 CASSRTSRYNEQFF TGTGCCAGCAGTCGGACTAGCCGGTACAATGAGCAGTTCTTC
- few TRBJ2-5 TRBV5-1 CASSVRGSQETQYF TGCGCCAGCAGCGTTCGAGGGTCACAAGAGACCCAGTACTTC
- - TRBJ2-2 TRBV27 CASSFWAANTGELFF TGTGCCAGCAGTTTTTGGGCCGCGAACACCGGGGAGCTGTTTTTT
TRBD2 - TRBJ2-3 TRBV7-2 CASSFRTSGSMNTQYF TGTGCCAGCAGCTTCAGGACTAGCGGGAGTATGAATACGCAGTATTTT
- - TRBJ2-1 TRBV19 CASKEDSIVSYNEQFF TGTGCCAGTAAGGAGGACAGTATAGTCTCCTACAATGAGCAGTTCTTC
- few TRBJ1-1 TRBV27 CASSPRRARTEAFF TGTGCCAGCAGCCCCAGGCGGGCAAGGACTGAAGCTTTCTTT
- - TRBJ2-3 TRBV9 CASSADNRASTDTQYF TGTGCCAGCAGCGCCGACAACAGGGCTAGCACAGATACGCAGTATTTT
- - TRBJ1-5 TRBV10-3 CAIRGSSGEGNQPQHF TGTGCCATCAGGGGTAGCTCTGGAGAAGGCAATCAGCCCCAGCATTTT
- - TRBJ2-1 TRBV7-2 CASSLGTNPNEQFF TGTGCCAGCAGCTTAGGGACTAACCCCAATGAGCAGTTCTTC
- - TRBJ2-1 TRBV30 CAWRMGGEQFF TGTGCCTGGCGGATGGGGGGTGAGCAGTTCTTC
- few TRBJ2-5 TRBV29-1 CSVEDPEGNQETQYF TGCAGCGTTGAAGATCCGGAGGGGAACCAAGAGACCCAGTACTTC
TRBD2 - TRBJ2-7 TRBV6-6 CASHSGSGYEQYF TGTGCCAGCCATAGCGGGAGTGGTTACGAGCAGTACTTC
- - TRBJ2-2 TRBV6-1 CASTETGTGELFF TGTGCCAGCACCGAGACAGGCACCGGGGAGCTGTTTTTT
TRBD2 few TRBJ2-1 TRBV28 CASSIFEGGGEFF TGTGCCAGCAGCATATTCGAGGGCGGGGGGGAGTTCTTC
- few TRBJ2-3 TRBV10-3 CAIKEAGTDTQYF TGTGCCATCAAAGAGGCCGGCACAGATACGCAGTATTTT
TRBD1 few TRBJ1-2 TRBV6-1 CASSETGDYGYTF TGTGCCAGCAGTGAGACAGGGGACTATGGCTACACCTTC